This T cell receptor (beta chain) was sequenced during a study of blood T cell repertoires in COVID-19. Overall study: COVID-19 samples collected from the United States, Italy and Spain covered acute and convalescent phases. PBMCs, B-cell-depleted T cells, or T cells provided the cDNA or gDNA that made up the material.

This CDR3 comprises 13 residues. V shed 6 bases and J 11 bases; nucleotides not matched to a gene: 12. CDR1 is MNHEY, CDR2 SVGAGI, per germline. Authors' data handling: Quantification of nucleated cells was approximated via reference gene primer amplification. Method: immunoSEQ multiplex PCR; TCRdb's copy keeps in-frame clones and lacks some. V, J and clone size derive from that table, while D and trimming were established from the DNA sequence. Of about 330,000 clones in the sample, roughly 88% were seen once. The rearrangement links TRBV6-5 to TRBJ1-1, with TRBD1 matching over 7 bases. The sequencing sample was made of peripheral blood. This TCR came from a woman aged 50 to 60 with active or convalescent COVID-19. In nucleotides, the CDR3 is TGTGCCAGCAGGTCCGACAGGGTCTTTGGTGCTTTCTTT. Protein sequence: CASRSDRVFGAFF.